This is a list of T cell receptor beta chains from one sample in a study of OX40 agonist ivuxolimab in advanced cancers. TCRdb keeps only in-frame clones here, not all; method: immunoSEQ multiplex PCR. Of under 60,000 clones listed, about nine tenths are singletons. This specimen consisted of CD4+ or CD8+ T cells sorted from blood, obtained in a trial of the OX40 agonist ivuxolimab. These TCRs come from an adult with an advanced solid tumor such as melanoma, head and neck, liver or kidney cancer. CDR3s include the opening cysteine and the closing phenylalanine or tryptophan. A D gene is named only where the DNA matches it firmly. Some rows have no size entry. The others give once, few or many, or a class for an expanded clone.

j_gene: TRBJ1-4; abundance: few; d_gene: TRBD1; len: 15; v_gene: TRBV5-1; CDR3nt: TGCGCCAGCAGACCCGGGGACAGCCATAATGAAAAACTGTTTTTT; CDR3aa: CASRPGDSHNEKLFF
j_gene: TRBJ2-1; abundance: -; d_gene: TRBD2; len: 15; v_gene: TRBV7-9; CDR3nt: TGTGCCAGCAGCCCCCGGGGGACTAGTGCGAATGAGCAGTTCTTC; CDR3aa: CASSPRGTSANEQFF
j_gene: TRBJ2-7; abundance: -; d_gene: -; len: 14; v_gene: TRBV9; CDR3nt: TGTGCCAGCAGCAGGGGGACTTTCCCCTACGAGCAGTACTTC; CDR3aa: CASSRGTFPYEQYF
j_gene: TRBJ1-1; abundance: -; d_gene: -; len: 14; v_gene: TRBV11-2; CDR3nt: TGTGCCAGCAGCTCGAACGGTTTGAACACTGAAGCTTTCTTT; CDR3aa: CASSSNGLNTEAFF
j_gene: TRBJ2-1; abundance: -; d_gene: TRBD1; len: 16; v_gene: TRBV5-4; CDR3nt: TGTGCCAGCAGCCTTTGGACAGGGGGATCCTACAATGAGCAGTTCTTC; CDR3aa: CASSLWTGGSYNEQFF
j_gene: TRBJ2-2; abundance: -; d_gene: TRBD2; len: 18; v_gene: TRBV7-8; CDR3nt: TGTGCCAGCAGCTTCTCGACTAGCGGGGCCGCGAACACCGGGGAGCTGTTTTTT; CDR3aa: CASSFSTSGAANTGELFF
j_gene: TRBJ1-1; abundance: few; d_gene: -; len: 14; v_gene: TRBV2; CDR3nt: TGTGCCAGCAGTGTGGAGGTTCGGAACACTGAAGCTTTCTTT; CDR3aa: CASSVEVRNTEAFF
j_gene: TRBJ1-1; abundance: -; d_gene: -; len: 15; v_gene: TRBV19; CDR3nt: TGTCCCGGGAATATAAGACAGGAGCTGAACACTGAAGCTTTCTTT; CDR3aa: CPGNIRQELNTEAFF
j_gene: TRBJ1-3; abundance: once; d_gene: -; len: 13; v_gene: TRBV5-1; CDR3nt: TGCGCCAGCAGCCCCATCCAGGGAAACACCATATATTTT; CDR3aa: CASSPIQGNTIYF
j_gene: TRBJ2-2; abundance: -; d_gene: TRBD2; len: 17; v_gene: TRBV5-6; CDR3nt: TGTGCCAGCAGCTTGGGGGGACTAGCGGGAGGTCCCGGGGAGCTGTTTTTT; CDR3aa: CASSLGGLAGGPGELFF
j_gene: TRBJ1-5; abundance: -; d_gene: -; len: 14; v_gene: TRBV7-9; CDR3nt: TGTGCCAGCAGCTTAAGCGCCCGCAATCAGCCCCAGCATTTT; CDR3aa: CASSLSARNQPQHF
j_gene: TRBJ2-3; abundance: -; d_gene: TRBD2; len: 16; v_gene: TRBV29-1; CDR3nt: TGCAGCGTTGAAGGGCGGGAGGGCCTGAGCACAGATACGCAGTATTTT; CDR3aa: CSVEGREGLSTDTQYF
j_gene: TRBJ2-7; abundance: -; d_gene: TRBD2; len: 16; v_gene: TRBV5-5; CDR3nt: TGTGCCAGCAGTTCTAAACTAGCGGGCACCACCTACGAGCAGTACTTC; CDR3aa: CASSSKLAGTTYEQYF
j_gene: TRBJ2-2; abundance: -; d_gene: -; len: 15; v_gene: TRBV14; CDR3nt: TGTGCCAGCAGTCCTCAGGCGGGGCCCACCGGGGAGCTGTTTTTT; CDR3aa: CASSPQAGPTGELFF
j_gene: TRBJ2-5; abundance: -; d_gene: -; len: 14; v_gene: TRBV19; CDR3nt: TGTGCCAGTAGTACTCGACGGCTCCAAGAGACCCAGTACTTC; CDR3aa: CASSTRRLQETQYF
j_gene: TRBJ2-2; abundance: -; d_gene: TRBD2; len: 12; v_gene: TRBV7-9; CDR3nt: TGTGCCAGCAGCCGGGGGGCCGGGGAGCTGTTTTTT; CDR3aa: CASSRGAGELFF
j_gene: TRBJ1-1; abundance: -; d_gene: TRBD1; len: 16; v_gene: TRBV28; CDR3nt: TGTGCCAGCAGACGAAGACAGGGGCGAGGAATCACTGAAGCTTTCTTT; CDR3aa: CASRRRQGRGITEAFF
j_gene: TRBJ1-1; abundance: -; d_gene: -; len: 12; v_gene: TRBV28; CDR3nt: TGTGCCAGCAGCCCCGTGGGCACTGAAGCTTTCTTT; CDR3aa: CASSPVGTEAFF
j_gene: TRBJ2-1; abundance: -; d_gene: -; len: 13; v_gene: TRBV7-3; CDR3nt: TGTGCCAGCAGCCCTTCGGCGACAAGTGAGCAGTTCTTC; CDR3aa: CASSPSATSEQFF
j_gene: TRBJ1-6; abundance: -; d_gene: TRBD1; len: 15; v_gene: TRBV9; CDR3nt: TGTGCCAGCAGCGCCGGGACAGCGTATAATTCACCCCTCCACTTT; CDR3aa: CASSAGTAYNSPLHF
j_gene: TRBJ1-5; abundance: -; d_gene: -; len: 15; v_gene: TRBV19; CDR3nt: TGTGCCAGTAGTATACGAGGACAAGGCAATCAGCCCCAGCATTTT; CDR3aa: CASSIRGQGNQPQHF
j_gene: TRBJ2-2; abundance: -; d_gene: -; len: 16; v_gene: TRBV7-8; CDR3nt: TGTGCCAGCAGCTCCCGGACGGGTCGAAACACCGGGGAGCTGTTTTTT; CDR3aa: CASSSRTGRNTGELFF
j_gene: TRBJ2-1; abundance: -; d_gene: -; len: 15; v_gene: TRBV7-7; CDR3nt: TGTGCTAGCAGCCGGGAGGCAGGGGGGAATTATGAGCAGTTCTTC; CDR3aa: CASSREAGGNYEQFF
j_gene: TRBJ1-1; abundance: -; d_gene: -; len: 17; v_gene: TRBV28; CDR3nt: TGTGCCAGCAGTTCTCGGGGGCGCGGGCTTATGAACACTGAAGCTTTCTTT; CDR3aa: CASSSRGRGLMNTEAFF
j_gene: TRBJ1-1; abundance: -; d_gene: -; len: 13; v_gene: TRBV7-2; CDR3nt: TGTGCCAGCGGGGGACACCAGAACACTGAAGCTTTCTTT; CDR3aa: CASGGHQNTEAFF
j_gene: TRBJ2-5; abundance: -; d_gene: -; len: 15; v_gene: TRBV6-1; CDR3nt: TGTGCCAGCAGCCCGGGACAACTATCCCAAGAGACCCAGTACTTC; CDR3aa: CASSPGQLSQETQYF
j_gene: TRBJ2-7; abundance: -; d_gene: -; len: 13; v_gene: TRBV7-2; CDR3nt: TGTGCCAGCAGCTTTAACAGGGACTACGAGCAGTACTTC; CDR3aa: CASSFNRDYEQYF
j_gene: TRBJ1-1; abundance: few; d_gene: -; len: 17; v_gene: TRBV7-3; CDR3nt: TGTGCCAGCAGCCTGAATGGGGGATTCGGAATGAACACTGAAGCTTTCTTT; CDR3aa: CASSLNGGFGMNTEAFF
j_gene: TRBJ2-1; abundance: -; d_gene: TRBD2; len: 14; v_gene: TRBV29-1; CDR3nt: TGCAGCGGGAAGGGGACTAGCGCTTACAATGAGCAGTTCTTC; CDR3aa: CSGKGTSAYNEQFF
j_gene: TRBJ2-3; abundance: -; d_gene: -; len: 13; v_gene: TRBV6-4; CDR3nt: TGTGCCAGCAGTGAACAGGGGGGGGATACGCAGTATTTT; CDR3aa: CASSEQGGDTQYF
j_gene: TRBJ2-3; abundance: -; d_gene: TRBD2; len: 16; v_gene: TRBV4-2; CDR3nt: TGTGCCAGCAGCCAAGGGGCGGGAGTTGTAACAGATACGCAGTATTTT; CDR3aa: CASSQGAGVVTDTQYF
j_gene: TRBJ1-3; abundance: -; d_gene: -; len: 14; v_gene: TRBV28; CDR3nt: TGTGCCAGCAGTTTAGAAGAAAGTGGAAACACCATATATTTT; CDR3aa: CASSLEESGNTIYF
j_gene: TRBJ1-2; abundance: -; d_gene: -; len: 16; v_gene: TRBV9; CDR3nt: TGTGCCAGCAGCCGTGACGCGGGGGGGGCCGGCTATGGCTACACCTTC; CDR3aa: CASSRDAGGAGYGYTF
j_gene: TRBJ2-2; abundance: -; d_gene: TRBD1; len: 16; v_gene: TRBV9; CDR3nt: TGTGCCAGCGGGACAGGGACACCGCTCGGGGCCGGGGAGCTGTTTTTT; CDR3aa: CASGTGTPLGAGELFF
j_gene: TRBJ2-5; abundance: -; d_gene: TRBD2; len: 16; v_gene: TRBV15; CDR3nt: TGTGCCACCAGCGGGGGCCTGGGGACTAGCGAGGAGACCCAGTACTTC; CDR3aa: CATSGGLGTSEETQYF
j_gene: TRBJ1-4; abundance: -; d_gene: TRBD1; len: 19; v_gene: TRBV27; CDR3nt: TGTGCCAGCAGTTTAAAATGGGGACAGGGGCGGGGAACTAATGAAAAACTGTTTTTT; CDR3aa: CASSLKWGQGRGTNEKLFF
j_gene: TRBJ1-2; abundance: -; d_gene: -; len: 12; v_gene: TRBV7-9; CDR3nt: TGTGCCAGCAGCTCCACCGTTTTGAGCTACACCTTC; CDR3aa: CASSSTVLSYTF
j_gene: TRBJ2-1; abundance: -; d_gene: -; len: 14; v_gene: TRBV6-6; CDR3nt: TGTGCCAGCAGTTATGGTCGCGCTGGGAATGAGCAGTTCTTC; CDR3aa: CASSYGRAGNEQFF
j_gene: TRBJ2-7; abundance: -; d_gene: -; len: 18; v_gene: TRBV28; CDR3nt: TGTGCCAGCAGTTTGGGGGCAGGTCTCCCCCTAAGCTCCTACGAGCAGTACTTC; CDR3aa: CASSLGAGLPLSSYEQYF
j_gene: TRBJ2-3; abundance: -; d_gene: -; len: 13; v_gene: TRBV11-3; CDR3nt: TGTGCCAGCAGCTTAACAATCACAGATACGCAGTATTTT; CDR3aa: CASSLTITDTQYF
j_gene: TRBJ2-3; abundance: -; d_gene: TRBD2; len: 16; v_gene: TRBV2; CDR3nt: TGTGCCAGCAGCGATGGACTAGCGGGAGTTTCGGATACGCAGTATTTT; CDR3aa: CASSDGLAGVSDTQYF
j_gene: TRBJ1-4; abundance: -; d_gene: -; len: 14; v_gene: TRBV5-1; CDR3nt: TGCGCCAGCAGCTTGGTGGGCTGGGGTGAAAAACTGTTTTTT; CDR3aa: CASSLVGWGEKLFF